The table lists the clone carrying this T cell receptor (beta chain) with a few counts. Its antigen is currently unknown. These data originate in a study of blood T cells in healthy people across ages. Donors ranged from about 6 to 90 years old and were healthy Caucasians in Russia. Germline V gene sequence: CDR1 KGHSH, CDR2 LQKENI. The ends lost 2 bases at V and 0 bases at J; junction bases unmatched: 8. The CDR3 contains 18 residues. A J-beta primer mix and a sample-barcoded 5' primer were used in a second PCR of about 7 to 12 cycles. From the 5' RACE reads, TCRdb called clonotypes with MiXCR, one entry per CDR3 protein. Of 650,000 to 1,000,000 distinct CDR3 sequences in the sample, 35% to 40% were seen once. Study-level findings and limits: Per million T cells, the diversity of TCR beta decreased roughly linearly as age advanced. Unsorted PBMC input precluded a conclusive naive versus antigen-experienced comparison.

This clonotype originated in a young man in good health. Specimen: blood. The chain has TRBV18 and TRBJ2-5; 11 bases agree with TRBD2. The CDR3 sequence: CASSPKTSGDGYQETQYF. The CDR3 region has the DNA TGTGCCAGCTCACCAAAGACTAGCGGGGATGGGTACCAAGAGACCCAGTACTTC.